This T cell receptor beta chain was documented in a study of T cells in Graves' hyperthyroidism and ophthalmopathy. About the research overall: Upon initial diagnosis and before any treatment, peripheral blood was collected.

The CDR3 sequence is 13 residues long. CDR1 and CDR2 from the germline V gene are ENHRY and SYGVKD. As to this clonotype: A read error may be the cause here, since a much bigger clone is one base away.

An approximately 10 ml volume of fresh peripheral blood provided the PBMCs. RNA transcripts yielded amplified TCR beta CDR3 regions. The HTBI primer set served for first-round RT-PCR of the TCR CDR3. TCRdb passed the multiplex PCR reads through MiXCR, listing each CDR3 protein once. The sample records about 560,000 distinct CDR3 sequences, over 15% being singletons. This clonotype was obtained from a woman under 30 with Graves' hyperthyroidism. The chain combines TRBV10-3 with TRBJ2-1; TRBD2 might be the D (6 bases). The J call may be in error: the DNA end matches TRBJ2-7 better. Sequencing used blood. DNA for the CDR3: TGTGCCATAGCAGTCGGAGGGTCCAATGAGCAGTACTTC. It specifies CAIAVGGSNEQYF.